This T cell receptor (beta chain) was sequenced during a study of shared clonotypes between healthy human individuals. Study-level findings and limits: Tissue TCR repertoires likely differ from these blood-only repertoires.

Naive CD8 isolation took CD45RO-negative cells positively selected for CCR7 and excluded terminally differentiated effector memory CD45RA+ cells. Donors were Caucasian adults residing in Nashville, Tennessee, USA. Worth noting for this clone: Its antigen is unidentified.

Profiled with immunoSEQ multiplex PCR; TCRdb holds only in-frame clones, not every one. The sample carries about 700,000 clones, under 95% recorded once. Sequenced sample: naive CD8+ T cells sorted from blood. This clonotype originated in a man aged 25-45 years in good health.

CDR3 nucleotides: TGTGCCAGCTCACCACCTAGCGGGAGCACAGATACGCAGTATTTT. Residues: CASSPPSGSTDTQYF. J is TRBJ2-3 and V is TRBV18; 7 nucleotides align to TRBD2. There are 15 residues in the CDR3. CDR1 is KGHSH and CDR2 is LQKENI in the germline V gene. J lost 0 bases, V lost 0 bases, and 0 bases had no gene match.